This entry describes one T cell receptor beta chain. This sample was included in a study of PD-1 blockade in classical Hodgkin lymphoma. Data came from immunoSEQ multiplex PCR; TCRdb stores just in-frame clones and leaves some out. Of 25,000 to 30,000 clones listed, around 70% were seen once; the top ten hold about 12%. V was pared by 5 bases and J by 1 base, with 12 bases between. CDR1 and CDR2 from the germline V gene are GTSNPN and SVGIG (reference sequence). The CDR3 sequence is 14 residues long. No patient escaped relapse after autologous stem cell transplantation, and brentuximab vedotin exposure varied.

V usage is TRBV30 and J usage is TRBJ1-5, with D possibly being TRBD1 (5 bases). This clonotype was obtained from a human donor with classical Hodgkin lymphoma. This material consisted of peripheral blood mononuclear cells (PBMCs), taken before the second cycle of nivolumab. The CDR3: CAWCRDGSNQPQHF. The CDR3, as DNA: TGTGCCTGGTGCCGGGACGGAAGCAATCAGCCCCAGCATTTT.